What follows is one T cell receptor (beta chain) and its context. No antigen is known for it. One base away there is no much larger clone; base qualities are not given. Per the publication, the time point label means: before trial treatment. The donors came from RACIN, which was a single-arm phase I dose-escalation trial that paired nivolumab and ipilimumab with aspirin, low-dose cyclophosphamide and low-dose radiotherapy. Patients with advanced, TIL-negative solid tumors were considered eligible. Reading from cysteine to phenylalanine, the CDR3 counts 15 amino acids. Only the CDR3 region is kept as DNA, spanning 45 bases read in frame from base 1. Trimming takes 6 bases off V and 6 bases off J; junction bases not matched to a gene: 10. Reading the germline V gene gives CDR1 KGHSH and CDR2 LQKENI. The sample originates from a study of low-dose radiotherapy and immunotherapy resistance in tumors (dated by TCRdb to between 2021 and 2024). Broadly, across the study: In Cohort 1, 0.5 Gy per fraction was delivered every 2 weeks, and a total PTV dose of 6.5 Gy was prescribed. Cohort 2 received 1 Gy per fraction every two weeks, with a total of 13 Gy over 26 weeks. Patients were given nivolumab as a 240 mg flat dose every two weeks and ipilimumab at 1 mg/kg every six weeks, with both drugs delivered intravenously. Intravenous cyclophosphamide at 200 mg/m2 was administered every two weeks, one day ahead of each radiation and immunotherapy administration. Starting on cycle 1 day 1, patients took 300 mg of aspirin by mouth once daily for four cycles. No randomization into treatment groups was done for the people taking part in the trial. The translational analysis covered eight patients: three from the first dose cohort and the first five from the second dose cohort.

This sample was sequenced with an Illumina HiSeq 2500. First-strand cDNA was synthesized using Superscript III and a set of TRAV- and TRBV-specific primers, so that both TCRalpha and TCRbeta chains were covered. TCRs were amplified with Phusion for 20 PCR cycles, with a constant-region primer paired with the adapter attached to the V primers. Amplification of the isolated mRNA was done with the MessageAmp II aRNA Amplification Kit, which involved an approximately 16-hour in vitro transcription at 37 degrees C. The Dynabeads mRNA DIRECT Purification Kit was used to isolate mRNA for TCR sequencing. Indexed Illumina adapters were added in a second roughly 25-cycle Phusion PCR, and the resulting products were purified with AMPure XP beads. The paper's processing steps were these. Using custom Perl scripts, TCR sequences that encoded the same protein were pooled, out-of-frame sequences were dropped, and the abundance of each clonotype was calculated. TCR sequences supported by only a single read were excluded from analysis. Repertoire metrics included Shannon entropy, Gini index, clonality, richness, and frequency of TCRs shared between repertoires. The raw public data were reprocessed by TCRdb itself: fastp quality trimming at Q25, MiXCR clonotype calling, in-frame beta chains only. CDR3 protein sequences are deduplicated, and each keeps its most common genes and DNA. These V and J calls derive from TCRdb rather than the authors' analysis. This sample gives more than 50,000 distinct CDR3 sequences in total; 26% of them show up just once. 6.6% of the sample lies in the top ten.

The chain uses TRBV18 and TRBJ1-5; TRBD1 aligns with 8 central bases. The material sequenced was PBMCs, taken before treatment. This sequence was found in a male donor with rectosigmoid adenocarcinoma. Here the CDR3 is given as CASSRVQGAGQPQHF. The DNA is TGTGCCAGCTCCCGCGTTCAGGGGGCGGGTCAGCCCCAGCATTTT.